The 7 T cell receptor beta chains listed next were all sequenced from one sample in a study of T cell responses to AZD1222 COVID-19 vaccine. The method was immunoSEQ multiplex PCR; TCRdb's version includes in-frame clones alone and lacks a portion of them. The repertoire holds 120,000 or so clones, roughly 87% seen once, with about 4% in the top ten. The specimen was peripheral blood, collected on day 0 of MenACWY control vaccination. The receptors were sampled from an adult in good health.

The chain joins TRBV28 to TRBJ1-5; the D is unclear. The CDR3 consists of 15 residues. The V gene lost 6 bases and the J gene lost 6 bases, with 18 bases spanning the gap. Germline loops: CDR1 MDHEN, CDR2 SYDVKM. For the CDR3, the DNA is TGTGCCAGCAGCCTCCCCGAGGGTCAGATTCAGCCCCAGCATTTT. It codes for CASSLPEGQIQPQHF.

V gene TRBV20-1 combines with J gene TRBJ2-1, with D possibly being TRBD1 (5 bases). The CDR3 consists of 11 residues. Germline CDR1 DFQATT, CDR2 SNEGSKA (reference sequence). Trimming took 6 bases from V and 12 from J, leaving 15 bases between them. The CDR3 here is CSAQGPLVQFF. Here the CDR3 DNA reads TGCAGTGCCCAGGGTCCCCTGGTGCAGTTCTTC.

V and J are TRBV12-3 or TRBV12-4 and TRBJ1-6; D is ambiguous. This CDR3 spans 13 amino acids. Trimming cost V 1 base and J 10 bases, with 8 bases left between them. CDR3 residues: CASSLDRGSPLHF. CDR3 nucleotide sequence: TGTGCCAGCAGTTTAGATCGTGGGTCACCCCTCCACTTT.

The chain employs TRBV6-5 and TRBJ1-6; TRBD1 might be the D (5 bases). CDR3 length: 15 amino acids. Germline V lookup: CDR1 MNHEY, CDR2 SVGAGI. The V and J ends lost 6 bases and 10 bases respectively, with 19 bases between them. CDR3 bases: TGTGCCAGCAGCTCCATGACCCCACGGGGCTCACCCCTCCACTTT. Protein: CASSSMTPRGSPLHF.

The chain carries TRBV4-1 and TRBJ2-7; the D is unclear. Trimming removed 2 bases at V and 0 bases at J, with 11 bases between. The length of the CDR3 is 15 residues. CDR1 and CDR2 from the germline V gene are MGHRA and YSYEKL. The CDR3 coding sequence is TGCGCCAGCAGCCAACGAATTACAGACTCCTACGAGCAGTACTTC. As protein: CASSQRITDSYEQYF.

V gene TRBV5-1 combines with J gene TRBJ2-1; TRBD2 aligns across 12 bases. The CDR3 sequence is 18 residues long. Germline-derived CDR1 and CDR2 are SGHRS and YFSETQ. Losses at the gene ends were 3 bases for V and 0 bases for J; bases not matched to a gene: 7. The CDR3 DNA reads as TGCGCCAGCAGCTCACCGACTAGCGGGGGTAGCTCCTACAATGAGCAGTTCTTC. Translation gives CASSSPTSGGSSYNEQFF. The full variable domain, in which reference TRBV5-1 and TRBJ2-1 provide the parts outside the CDR3, is KAGVTQTPRYLIKTRGQQVTLSCSPISGHRSVSWYQQTPGQGLQFLFEYFSETQRNKGNFPGRFSGRQFSNSRSEMNVSTLELGDSALYLCASSSPTSGGSSYNEQFFGPGTRLTVL.

This clone has just a few counts. Other DNA sequences within the sample encode an identical CDR3. This rearrangement joins TRBV9 to TRBJ2-7, with TRBD1 identical over 11 bases. Germline CDR1 and CDR2: SGDLS and YYNGEE. The trim removed 0 bases at V and 4 bases at J, leaving 3 bases unmatched. This CDR3 has 15 amino acids. The CDR3 here is CASSVGTGGEYEQYF. The CDR3 DNA is TGTGCCAGCAGCGTAGGGACAGGGGGCGAATACGAGCAGTACTTC.